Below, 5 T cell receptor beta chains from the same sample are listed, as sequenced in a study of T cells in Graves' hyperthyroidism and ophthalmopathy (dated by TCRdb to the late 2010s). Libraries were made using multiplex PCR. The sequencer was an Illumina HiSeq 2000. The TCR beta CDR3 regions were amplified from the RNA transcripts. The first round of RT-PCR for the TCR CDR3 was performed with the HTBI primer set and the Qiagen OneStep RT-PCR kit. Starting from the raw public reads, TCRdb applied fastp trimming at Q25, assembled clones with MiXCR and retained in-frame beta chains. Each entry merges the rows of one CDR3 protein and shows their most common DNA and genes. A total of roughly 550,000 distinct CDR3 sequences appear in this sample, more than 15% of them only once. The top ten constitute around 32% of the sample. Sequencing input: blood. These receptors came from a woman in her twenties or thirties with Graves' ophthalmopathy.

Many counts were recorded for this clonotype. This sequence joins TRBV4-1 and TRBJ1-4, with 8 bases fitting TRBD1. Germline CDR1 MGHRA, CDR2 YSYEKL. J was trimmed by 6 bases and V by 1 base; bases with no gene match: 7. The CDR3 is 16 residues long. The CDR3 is CASSQVPPQGDEKLFF. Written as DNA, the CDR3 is TGCGCCAGCAGCCAAGTTCCCCCACAGGGGGATGAAAAACTGTTTTTT.

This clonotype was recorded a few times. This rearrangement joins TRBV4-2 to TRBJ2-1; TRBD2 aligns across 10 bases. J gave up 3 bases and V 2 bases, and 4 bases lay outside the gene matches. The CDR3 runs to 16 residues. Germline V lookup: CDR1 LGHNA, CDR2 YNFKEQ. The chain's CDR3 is CASSQNPSGSYNEQFF. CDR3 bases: TGTGCCAGCAGCCAAAATCCTAGCGGGAGCTACAATGAGCAGTTCTTC.

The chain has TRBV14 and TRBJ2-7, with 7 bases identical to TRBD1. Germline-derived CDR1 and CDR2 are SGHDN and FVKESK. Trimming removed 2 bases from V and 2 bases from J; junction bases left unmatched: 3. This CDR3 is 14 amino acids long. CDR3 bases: TGTGCCAGCAGCCAACCGGGACAGCCCTACGAGCAGTACTTC. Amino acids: CASSQPGQPYEQYF.

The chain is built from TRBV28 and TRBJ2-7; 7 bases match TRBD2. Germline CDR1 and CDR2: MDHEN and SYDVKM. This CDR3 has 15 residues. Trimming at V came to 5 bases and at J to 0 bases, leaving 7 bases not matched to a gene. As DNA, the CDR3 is TGTGCCAGCAGTCGACTAGCTGACAGCTCCTACGAGCAGTACTTC. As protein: CASSRLADSSYEQYF.

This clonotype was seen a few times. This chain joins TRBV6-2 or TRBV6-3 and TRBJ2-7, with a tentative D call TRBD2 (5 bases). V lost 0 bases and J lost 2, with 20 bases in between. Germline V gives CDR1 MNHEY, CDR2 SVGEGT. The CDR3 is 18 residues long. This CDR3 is CASSYSSEGRANTYEQYF. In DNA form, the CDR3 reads TGTGCCAGCAGTTACTCGAGTGAGGGTCGGGCTAACACCTACGAGCAGTACTTC.